The 23 T cell receptor beta chains in this list originate from one sample, sequenced in a study of blood T cell repertoires in COVID-19. Sequencing was performed with immunoSEQ multiplex PCR; in TCRdb, only in-frame clones are kept and a portion is missing. The sample has over 45,000 clones, roughly four fifths seen once. Sequenced material: peripheral blood. These receptors came from a woman at least 80 years old with acute or convalescent COVID-19.

The chain is built from TRBV3-1 (or the pseudogene TRBV3-2) and TRBJ1-5; the D is unclear. The V gene lost 1 base and the J gene lost 4 bases, with 8 bases spanning the gap. The CDR3 is made up of 14 amino acids. Germline CDR1 LGHDT, CDR2 YNNKEL (reference sequence). In DNA, the CDR3 is TGTGCCAGCAGCCAAGGGTCGGGGAATCAGCCCCAGCATTTT. Protein sequence: CASSQGSGNQPQHF.

In this sample, this clone turned up a few times. The chain is built from TRBV2 and TRBJ1-1, with D possibly matching TRBD1 (5 bases). Germline loops: CDR1 SNHLY, CDR2 FYNNEI. This CDR3 is built from 16 residues. Trimming took 2 bases from V and 0 from J, leaving 13 bases between them. In DNA, the CDR3 is TGTGCCAGCAGTGAACAGGGCAGCCGGCTGAACACTGAAGCTTTCTTT. Its protein is CASSEQGSRLNTEAFF.

The rearrangement joins TRBV5-1 to TRBJ2-1, with TRBD2 identical over 10 bases. Per the germline V gene, CDR1 is SGHRS and CDR2 is YFSETQ. V lost 3 bases and J lost 8; bases outside the gene matches: 17. The CDR3 is 18 amino acids. In DNA, the CDR3 is TGCGCCAGCAGCTCCAGCGGGAGGGCCCTAGTATCAGGAGATGAGCAGTTCTTC. Translating gives CASSSSGRALVSGDEQFF. Full variable domain (missing parts from reference TRBV5-1 and TRBJ2-1): KAGVTQTPRYLIKTRGQQVTLSCSPISGHRSVSWYQQTPGQGLQFLFEYFSETQRNKGNFPGRFSGRQFSNSRSEMNVSTLELGDSALYLCASSSSGRALVSGDEQFFGPGTRLTVL.

CDR3 nucleotide sequence: TGCGCCAGCAGTCCCCTAGCGGGATTCTATGAGCAGTTCTTC. This gives the protein CASSPLAGFYEQFF. The genes are TRBV23-1 and TRBJ2-1; 9 nucleotides line up with TRBD2. Being an ORF, TRBV23-1 has a function that is uncertain. Losses at the gene ends were 4 bases for V and 8 bases for J; bases not matched to a gene: 6. The CDR3 has 14 residues.

The V and J genes are TRBV20-1 and TRBJ1-2; the match to TRBD1 covers 8 bases. V dropped 3 bases and J dropped 8; count of bases not matched to a gene: 11. Germline-derived CDR1 and CDR2 are DFQATT and SNEGSKA (reference sequence). The CDR3 has 14 amino acids. CDR3 DNA sequence: TGCAGTGCTAGTGAGCAGGGGGCGCAAGGCGGCTACACCTTC. As protein: CSASEQGAQGGYTF.

The gene calls are TRBV30 and TRBJ2-2, with 9 bases lining up with TRBD2. The V and J ends lost 2 bases and 7 bases, in that order; junction bases with no gene match: 8. Germline CDR1 GTSNPN, CDR2 SVGIG (reference sequence). There are 15 residues in the CDR3. DNA for the CDR3: TGTGCCTGGAGTTGGGCAGCGGGAGGTGTCGGGGAGCTGTTTTTT. Its translation is CAWSWAAGGVGELFF.

The chain couples TRBV7-9 to TRBJ2-3, with 8 bases that match TRBD2. This CDR3 spans 16 amino acids. Germline V gene data show CDR1 as SEHNR and CDR2 as FQNEAQ (reference sequence). V gave up 4 bases and J gave up 3 bases; unmatched junction bases: 9. CDR3 residues: CASSSGLASRTDTQYF. In nucleotides, the CDR3 is TGTGCCAGCAGCTCCGGACTAGCAAGTCGGACAGATACGCAGTATTTT.

The chain combines TRBV7-6 with TRBJ1-3; D not resolved. Germline V gene lookup returns CDR1 SGHVS and CDR2 FNYEAQ. The CDR3 runs 15 residues. V was clipped by 2 bases and J by 0 bases, with 8 bases between them. DNA for the CDR3: TGTGCCAGCAGCTTAACCGGGTCCTCTGGAAACACCATATATTTT. This codes for CASSLTGSSGNTIYF.

This clone has only a few counts. The V and J genes are TRBV2 and TRBJ2-5, with 11 bases that match TRBD2. The germline V gene has CDR1 SNHLY and CDR2 FYNNEI. Trimming removed 5 bases from V and 4 bases from J; junction bases left unmatched: 15. The CDR3 runs 18 residues. The CDR3 nucleotides are TGTGCCAGCAGTAGGAGCCTGGGGACTAGCGGAACTCCAGAGACCCAGTACTTC. This sequence encodes CASSRSLGTSGTPETQYF.

In its sample, this clone was seen a few times. This rearrangement joins TRBV2 to TRBJ2-1, with 8 bases aligning to TRBD1. The germline V gene has CDR1 SNHLY and CDR2 FYNNEI. This CDR3 has 14 residues. Trimming at V came to 9 bases and at J to 3 bases, leaving 7 bases not matched to a gene. CDR3 amino acids: CASEETGVYNEQFF. DNA for the CDR3: TGTGCCAGTGAGGAGACAGGGGTCTACAATGAGCAGTTCTTC.

V gene TRBV6-1 combines with J gene TRBJ2-7, with TRBD1 matching over 9 bases. The V gene's germline CDR1 is MNHNS and CDR2 SASEGT. The CDR3 runs 13 residues. V gave up 3 bases and J gave up 7 bases; unmatched junction bases: 4. CDR3 sequence: CASSEYRGLEQYF. The CDR3 DNA reads as TGTGCCAGCAGTGAGTACAGGGGGCTGGAGCAGTACTTC.

In nucleotides, the CDR3 is TGTGCCAGCAGGTCCCTAGAGACCCAGTACTTC. It codes for CASRSLETQYF. This rearrangement joins TRBV2 to TRBJ2-5; D unresolved. Germline V gene lookup returns CDR1 SNHLY and CDR2 FYNNEI. CDR3 length: 11 residues. V dropped 6 bases and J dropped 4 bases, with 6 bases sitting between them.

The V call is TRBV28, the J call TRBJ2-7; TRBD1 agrees at 7 bases. CDR3 length: 15 residues. The V gene's germline CDR1 is MDHEN and CDR2 SYDVKM. Trimming took 1 base from V and 1 from J; bases not matched to a gene: 4. The CDR3 DNA sequence: TGTGCCAGCAGTTTATTTGGGGACAGATCCTACGAGCAGTACTTC. It is translated as CASSLFGDRSYEQYF.

This chain uses TRBV7-2 with TRBJ1-5; D possibly corresponds to TRBD1 (6 bases). Germline assignment: CDR1 SGHTA and CDR2 FQGNSA. This CDR3 is 13 amino acids long. With 1 base removed from V and 11 bases from J, the gap between germline ends came to 12 bases. CDR3 nucleotides: TGTGCCAGCAGCTTAGGGGAACAGGGTGCCCAGCATTTT. Encoded protein: CASSLGEQGAQHF.

The chain links TRBV18 to TRBJ1-4; the match to TRBD1 covers 9 bases. After removal of 6 bases from V and 13 bases from J, the junction contained 9 bases not matched to a gene. This CDR3 spans 13 amino acids. CDR1 is KGHSH, CDR2 LQKENI, per germline. The CDR3 DNA follows: TGTGCCAGCTCCCGGAGACAGGGGGAATCACTGTTTTTT. Its translation: CASSRRQGESLFF. The whole variable domain, filled in from reference TRBV18 and TRBJ1-4, reads NAGVMQNPRHLVRRRGQEARLRCSPMKGHSHVYWYRQLPEEGLKFMVYLQKENIIDESGMPKERFSAEFPKEGPSILRIQQVVRGDSAAYFCASSRRQGESLFFGSGTQLSVL.

This clone has a handful of counts. The chain is built from TRBV9 and TRBJ2-3; 8 bases are shared with TRBD1. Germline V gene sequence: CDR1 SGDLS, CDR2 YYNGEE. The CDR3 covers 16 residues. V was clipped by 1 base and J by 0 bases; unmatched bases: 4. CDR3 residues: CASSVQTGASTDTQYF. The CDR3 region has the DNA TGTGCCAGCAGCGTACAGACAGGGGCTAGCACAGATACGCAGTATTTT.

The chain employs TRBV30 and TRBJ2-2, with D possibly matching TRBD2 (5 bases). In germline, CDR1 is GTSNPN, CDR2 SVGIG (reference sequence). The CDR3 length is 15 residues. V lost 1 base and J 5 bases, leaving 14 bases between the germline ends. CDR3 residues: CAWSANGRRTGELFF. CDR3 DNA: TGTGCCTGGAGTGCTAATGGGAGACGGACCGGGGAGCTGTTTTTT.

This chain uses TRBV28 with TRBJ1-2; the match to TRBD1 covers 7 bases. Germline V CDR1 and CDR2: MDHEN, SYDVKM. Trimming removed 6 bases from V and 3 bases from J; junction bases left unmatched: 7. This CDR3 comprises 14 residues. In DNA form, the CDR3 reads TGTGCCAGCAGAGACAGGGCTGATTACTATGGCTACACCTTC. Translation gives CASRDRADYYGYTF.

The chain carries TRBV5-4 and TRBJ2-1, with D unclear. CDR1 and CDR2 (germline): SGHNT, YYREEE (reference sequence). The CDR3 is 14 amino acids. V dropped 0 bases and J dropped 9 bases, with 13 bases sitting between them. The DNA of the CDR3 is TGTGCCAGCAGCTTGGAAGTCCAAACGAGTGAGCAGTTCTTC. Protein product: CASSLEVQTSEQFF.

The chain combines TRBV5-1 with TRBJ2-1; 7 bases are shared with TRBD2. J gave up 3 bases and V 2 bases, and 11 bases lay outside the gene matches. In germline, CDR1 is SGHRS, CDR2 YFSETQ. The CDR3 covers 17 residues. The CDR3 here is CASSFLASGQFYNEQFF. CDR3 nucleotide sequence: TGCGCCAGCAGCTTTTTAGCTAGCGGCCAATTCTACAATGAGCAGTTCTTC.

CDR3 amino acids: CASSLRGGLGSNEQFF. Here the CDR3 DNA reads TGTGCCAGCAGCCTTAGAGGCGGACTAGGTTCCAATGAGCAGTTCTTC. The chain joins TRBV27 to TRBJ2-1, with TRBD2 matching 7 bases. Looked up from germline, CDR1 is MNHEY and CDR2 is SMNVEV (reference sequence). The CDR3 consists of 16 residues. V lost 6 bases and J lost 6; bases outside the gene matches: 14.

The chain employs TRBV18 and TRBJ2-7; 9 bases fit TRBD1. With 3 bases clipped from V and 2 bases from J, the junction kept 5 bases outside the gene matches. Germline CDR1 and CDR2: KGHSH and LQKENI. The CDR3 consists of 15 residues. This CDR3 is CASSPRTGEPYEQYF. Written as DNA, the CDR3 is TGTGCCAGCTCACCTCGGACAGGGGAGCCCTACGAGCAGTACTTC.

The gene calls are TRBV5-5 and TRBJ2-5; 11 positions agree with TRBD1. Trimming removed 4 bases from V and 4 bases from J; junction bases left unmatched: 6. CDR1 is SGHKS and CDR2 is YYEKEE in the germline V gene (reference sequence). The CDR3 contains 15 residues. The chain's CDR3 is CASSIGTGGRETQYF. The CDR3 DNA follows: TGTGCCAGCAGCATCGGGACAGGGGGTCGAGAGACCCAGTACTTC.